This T cell receptor (beta chain) was documented in a study of CD8 T cells in ankylosing spondylitis. The V and J ends lost 0 bases and 1 base respectively, with 7 bases between them. The CDR3 length is 15 residues. Germline loops: CDR1 SGHDT, CDR2 YYEEEE. A single record per CDR3 protein comes from TCRdb applying MiXCR to the 5' RACE reads. This sample yields about 360,000 distinct CDR3 sequences, of which 14% to 15% are seen a single time; approximately 0.99% belongs to the top ten. The receptor comes from a male donor with ankylosing spondylitis or in good health (not recorded which). The V gene is TRBV5-6, the J gene TRBJ1-4, with no clear D. Sequenced: blood, either unsorted or a sorted T cell fraction (not recorded which). CDR3 sequence reads: CASSLAVGTNEKLFF. DNA for the CDR3: TGTGCCAGCAGCTTGGCCGTGGGAACTAATGAAAAACTGTTTTTT. Drawing the rest from reference TRBV5-6 and TRBJ1-4, the complete variable domain is DAGVTQSPTHLIKTRGQQVTLRCSPKSGHDTVSWYQQALGQGPQFIFQYYEEEERQRGNFPDRFSGHQFPNYSSELNVNALLLGDSALYLCASSLAVGTNEKLFFGSGTQLSVL.